The next 23 T cell receptor beta chains were all read from a single sample in a study of blood T cell repertoires in COVID-19. Measured with immunoSEQ multiplex PCR; TCRdb has only the in-frame clones, and not every one. Seen here are approximately 150,000 clones, around nine tenths observed once, and the top ten hold less than 3%. The sequenced sample consisted of peripheral blood. These receptors were collected from a woman older than 75 with COVID-19, enrolled during active disease.

The V and J genes are TRBV19 and TRBJ1-4; D might be TRBD1 (6 bases). In germline, CDR1 is LNHDA, CDR2 SQIVND (reference sequence). V was clipped by 0 bases and J by 7 bases, with 21 bases between them. The CDR3 has 18 amino acids. The CDR3 here is CASSIDRSGMRGAEKLFF. The CDR3 DNA reads TGTGCCAGTAGTATAGATCGTTCCGGAATGCGGGGGGCTGAAAAACTGTTTTTT. Full variable domain (rest looked up from reference TRBV19 and TRBJ1-4): DGGITQSPKYLFRKEGQNVTLSCEQNLNHDAMYWYRQDPGQGLRLIYYSQIVNDFQKGDIAEGYSVSREKKESFPLTVTSAQKNPTAFYLCASSIDRSGMRGAEKLFFGSGTQLSVL.

This clone showed up just a few times. The chain recombines TRBV5-1 with TRBJ2-2; D is uncertain. The ends were cut back, 4 bases at V and 4 bases at J, with 11 bases in the middle. This CDR3 region has 14 residues. Per the germline V gene, CDR1 is SGHRS and CDR2 is YFSETQ. The CDR3 sequence is CASSPGVGTGELFF. The CDR3 DNA follows: TGCGCCAGCAGCCCTGGAGTGGGCACCGGGGAGCTGTTTTTT.

The chain carries TRBV3-1 (or the pseudogene TRBV3-2) and TRBJ2-6, with a weak D call TRBD1 (6 bases). From germline, CDR1 is LGHDT and CDR2 YNNKEL (reference sequence). V lost 0 bases and J lost 1, with 13 bases in between. CDR3 size: 18 residues. CDR3 amino acids: CASSQDSTGLSGANVLTF. The CDR3 nucleotides read TGTGCCAGCAGCCAAGATTCGACAGGCTTATCTGGGGCCAACGTCCTGACTTTC.

A few counts support this clone. As DNA, the CDR3 is TGTGCCAGTAGTATCACCGATCGACAGATCTATGGCTACACCTTC. Protein sequence: CASSITDRQIYGYTF. The V and J genes are TRBV19 and TRBJ1-2, with D possibly TRBD1 on 5 matching bases. Germline CDR1 is LNHDA and CDR2 is SQIVND (reference sequence). V was cut by 3 bases and J by 4 bases, with 15 bases left in between. The CDR3 is 15 amino acids.

The V call is TRBV5-1, the J call TRBJ1-3, with a possible D match to TRBD1 (5 bases). Germline V gives CDR1 SGHRS, CDR2 YFSETQ. The V end was cut by 4 bases, the J end by 1 base, with 12 bases between. The CDR3 runs 15 residues. CDR3 loop: CASSADSISGNTIYF. The DNA of the CDR3 is TGCGCCAGCAGCGCTGACAGTATTTCTGGAAACACCATATATTTT.

The chain uses TRBV14 and TRBJ1-6, with D possibly matching TRBD1 (5 bases). Germline CDR1 reads SGHDN; CDR2 reads FVKESK. V shed 2 bases and J shed 7 bases, with 15 bases lying between them. The CDR3 spans 16 residues. The chain's CDR3 is CASSQLIGTPNSPLHF. CDR3 nucleotides: TGTGCCAGCAGCCAATTAATCGGGACTCCGAATTCACCCCTCCACTTT.

The chain uses TRBV4-3 and TRBJ1-6; possible D gene TRBD1, 5 bases. The germline gives CDR1 LGHNA, CDR2 YSLEER. The CDR3 sequence is 16 residues long. The V end was cut by 1 base, the J end by 11 bases, with 18 bases between. CDR3 amino acids: CASSQGIQVAPTPLHF. CDR3 nucleotide sequence: TGCGCCAGCAGCCAAGGGATACAGGTTGCACCCACACCCCTCCACTTT.

The chain combines TRBV6-5 with TRBJ1-6, with TRBD1 as a possible D gene (6 bases). V was trimmed by 0 bases and J by 5 bases, leaving 11 bases between them. CDR1 and CDR2 (germline): MNHEY, SVGAGI. The CDR3 runs to 16 residues. The DNA of the CDR3 is TGTGCCAGCAGTTACTCGACGACAGGAAATAATTCACCCCTCCACTTT. It codes for CASSYSTTGNNSPLHF.

V gene TRBV2 combines with J gene TRBJ2-5, with a possible D match to TRBD2 (5 bases). Germline assignment: CDR1 SNHLY and CDR2 FYNNEI. There are 12 residues in the CDR3. The V end was cut by 5 bases, the J end by 5 bases, with 9 bases between. Here the CDR3 DNA reads TGTGCCAGCAGTCCACAGCGGGAGACCCAGTACTTC. It encodes CASSPQRETQYF.

The chain joins TRBV19 to TRBJ1-2, with 7 bases lining up with TRBD1. Germline-derived CDR1 and CDR2 are LNHDA and SQIVND (reference sequence). This CDR3 region has 15 residues. V lost 4 bases to trimming and J lost 6 bases; unmatched junction nucleotides: 11. The CDR3 DNA reads TGTGCCAGTAGTACTACTCGACAGGGTCTCGATGGCTACACCTTC. This sequence encodes CASSTTRQGLDGYTF.

The chain is built from TRBV7-8 and TRBJ2-2; 9 nucleotides line up with TRBD2. In germline, CDR1 is SGHVS, CDR2 FQNEAQ. With V trimmed by 5 bases and J by 7 bases, 11 bases remained unmatched. The CDR3 has 16 residues. The CDR3 reads CASSLQASGMVGELFF. In DNA form, the CDR3 reads TGTGCCAGCAGCCTTCAGGCTAGCGGGATGGTCGGGGAGCTGTTTTTT.

The rearrangement uses TRBV7-2 and TRBJ2-2; 10 bases align to TRBD2. This CDR3 is 15 amino acids long. The germline gives CDR1 SGHTA, CDR2 FQGNSA. V shed 5 bases and J 3 bases; nucleotides not matched to a gene: 3. For the CDR3, the DNA is TGTGCCAGCAGCCCTACTAGCGGGGACACCGGGGAGCTGTTTTTT. It is translated as CASSPTSGDTGELFF.

This chain uses TRBV3-1 (or the pseudogene TRBV3-2) with TRBJ2-3; 12 bases match TRBD2. The CDR3 is 17 residues long. In germline, CDR1 is LGHDT, CDR2 YNNKEL (reference sequence). V gave up 5 bases and J gave up 5 bases; unmatched junction bases: 11. The CDR3 is CASSLRTSGMGVDTQYF. The DNA of the CDR3 is TGTGCCAGCAGCTTACGGACTAGCGGGATGGGAGTAGATACGCAGTATTTT.

This clone was seen more than once but under ten times. The V and J genes are TRBV11-2 and TRBJ2-7, with 11 positions matching TRBD1. Losses at the gene ends were 5 bases for V and 3 bases for J; bases not matched to a gene: 9. The CDR3 has 16 amino acids. CDR1 and CDR2 from the germline V gene are SGHAT and FQNNGV. CDR3 coding DNA: TGTGCCAGCAGCATTCTCGGAGGGACAGGGGGCTACGAGCAGTACTTC. Translation: CASSILGGTGGYEQYF.

The chain joins TRBV10-3 to TRBJ2-3; 7 bases fit TRBD2. The CDR3 contains 16 residues. V trimming: 4 bases; J trimming: 0 bases; junction bases outside the gene matches: 7. Looked up from germline, CDR1 is ENHRY and CDR2 is SYGVKD. In DNA, the CDR3 is TGTGCCATCAGTGGCAGTGTTAGCGGGAGCACAGATACGCAGTATTTT. As protein: CAISGSVSGSTDTQYF.

This chain joins TRBV18 and TRBJ2-3; no clear D. Per the germline V gene, CDR1 is KGHSH and CDR2 is LQKENI. There are 15 residues in the CDR3. V lost 3 bases and J lost 0, with 10 bases in between. In DNA, the CDR3 is TGTGCCAGCTCACCCCCCTCTCGTAGCACAGATACGCAGTATTTT. Residues: CASSPPSRSTDTQYF.

This chain uses TRBV6-5 with TRBJ1-2; D is uncertain. From germline, CDR1 is MNHEY and CDR2 SVGAGI. CDR3 size: 14 residues. V shed 6 bases and J shed 2 bases, with 13 bases lying between them. CDR3 protein: CASSYGRQNYGYTF. The CDR3, as DNA: TGTGCCAGCAGCTACGGGCGTCAAAACTATGGCTACACCTTC.

The genes are TRBV11-2 and TRBJ1-3; D may be TRBD1 (5 bases). Trimming took off 2 bases at V and 4 bases at J, with 15 bases between the two ends. Germline CDR1 reads SGHAT; CDR2 reads FQNNGV. The CDR3 consists of 16 residues. The CDR3 DNA follows: TGTGCCAGCAGCTTAATCGGACAATACACGGGAAACACCATATATTTT. It translates to CASSLIGQYTGNTIYF.

The chain has TRBV5-4 and TRBJ1-2, with 11 bases matching TRBD1. The V segment lost 5 bases and the J segment 4 bases; nucleotides outside the gene matches: 7. Germline lookup yields CDR1 SGHNT and CDR2 YYREEE (reference sequence). The CDR3 runs to 15 residues. CDR3 DNA: TGTGCCAGCAGGTACGGGACAGGGGGAGGCTATGGCTACACCTTC. As protein: CASRYGTGGGYGYTF.

Here the CDR3 reads CASSLAQGAFGNQPQHF. DNA of the CDR3: TGTGCCAGCAGTTTGGCCCAGGGGGCCTTTGGCAATCAGCCCCAGCATTTT. The J gene is TRBJ1-5, the V gene TRBV28; 8 bases align to TRBD1. Germline V gives CDR1 MDHEN, CDR2 SYDVKM. The CDR3 covers 17 residues. J was trimmed by 2 bases and V by 3 bases; bases with no gene match: 9.

This clone was seen a handful of times. The chain couples TRBV10-3 to TRBJ2-1, with 8 bases that match TRBD2. The germline gives CDR1 ENHRY, CDR2 SYGVKD. With V trimmed by 0 bases and J by 8 bases, 6 bases remained unmatched. This CDR3 has 15 amino acids. The CDR3 spells CAISESIRAGDEQFF. The CDR3 DNA reads TGTGCCATCAGTGAGTCGATAAGAGCGGGAGATGAGCAGTTCTTC.

The CDR3 coding sequence is TGTGCCAGCAGCCAAGAAGGTCAGGGGTCCTCTGGGGCCAACGTCCTGACTTTC. Translating gives CASSQEGQGSSGANVLTF. J is TRBJ2-6 and V is TRBV3-1 (or the pseudogene TRBV3-2), with D possibly matching TRBD1 (6 bases). CDR3 length: 18 residues. The V end was cut by 0 bases, the J end by 0 bases, with 12 bases between. CDR1 and CDR2 from the germline V gene are LGHDT and YNNKEL (reference sequence).

The chain couples TRBV11-2 to TRBJ2-3; tentative D call: TRBD2 (6 bases). The CDR3 runs to 15 residues. The ends were cut back, 0 bases at V and 3 bases at J, with 10 bases in the middle. CDR1 SGHAT and CDR2 FQNNGV come from the germline V gene. Here the CDR3 reads CASSLDTRGTDTQYF. CDR3 coding DNA: TGTGCCAGCAGCTTAGATACCCGGGGGACAGATACGCAGTATTTT.